Sequencing of this TCR beta chain was carried out in a study of T cell repertoires in cytomegalovirus infection. Across the study: CMV infection plus the matching HLA type was flagged by public TCR beta signatures. Whole-study results and caveats: Using cumulative public TCR beta family frequency, the authors identified those who carried CMV together with the relevant HLA. Ex vivo responses were dominated by HLA-C-restricted CMV-specific TCR beta clonotypes.

This clonotype was seen repeatedly, ten times or more. Its target is not known. CDR3 length: 14 residues. Germline V CDR1 and CDR2: MDHEN, SYDVKM. Trimming cost V 7 bases and J 2 bases, with 12 bases left between them. Using its own MiXCR run on the reads, TCRdb lists one record per CDR3 protein. The sample carries about 190,000 distinct CDR3 sequences, less than 9.5% recorded once. V is TRBV28 and J is TRBJ1-5; tentatively, D is TRBD1 (6 bases). Source material: PBMCs. This receptor was identified in a human donor in good health (CMV status not recorded). Some clones in this sample may be carry-over from other donors' samples. This chain's CDR3 is CASIRDNGNQPQHF. CDR3 DNA sequence: TGTGCCAGCATTCGGGACAATGGCAATCAGCCCCAGCATTTT.